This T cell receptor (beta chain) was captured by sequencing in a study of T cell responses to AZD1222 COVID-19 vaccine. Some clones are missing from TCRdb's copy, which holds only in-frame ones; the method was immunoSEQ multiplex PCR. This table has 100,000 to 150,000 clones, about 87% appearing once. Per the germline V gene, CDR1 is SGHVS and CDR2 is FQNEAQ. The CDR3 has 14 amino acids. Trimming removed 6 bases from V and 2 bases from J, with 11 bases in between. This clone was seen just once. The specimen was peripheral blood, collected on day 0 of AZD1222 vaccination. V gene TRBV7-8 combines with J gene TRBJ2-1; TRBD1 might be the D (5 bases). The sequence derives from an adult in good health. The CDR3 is CASRGDLAYNEQFF. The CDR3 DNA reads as TGTGCCAGCAGAGGGGATCTGGCCTACAATGAGCAGTTCTTC.